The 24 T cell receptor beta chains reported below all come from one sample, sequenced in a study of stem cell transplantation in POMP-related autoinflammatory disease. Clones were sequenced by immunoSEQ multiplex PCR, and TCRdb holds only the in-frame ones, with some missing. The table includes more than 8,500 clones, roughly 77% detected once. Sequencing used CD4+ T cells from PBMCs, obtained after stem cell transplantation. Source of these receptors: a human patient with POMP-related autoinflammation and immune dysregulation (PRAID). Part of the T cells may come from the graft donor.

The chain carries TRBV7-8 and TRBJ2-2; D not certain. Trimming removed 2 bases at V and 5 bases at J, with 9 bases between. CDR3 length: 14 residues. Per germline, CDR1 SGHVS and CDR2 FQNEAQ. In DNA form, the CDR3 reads TGTGCCAGCAGCTTACGATGGGTAACCGGGGAGCTGTTTTTT. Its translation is CASSLRWVTGELFF.

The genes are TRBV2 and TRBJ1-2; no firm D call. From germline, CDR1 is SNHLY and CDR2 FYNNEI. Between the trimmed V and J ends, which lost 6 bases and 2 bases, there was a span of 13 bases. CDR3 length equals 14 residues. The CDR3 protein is CASRAGRMNYGYTF. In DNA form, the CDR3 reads TGTGCCAGCAGGGCCGGACGGATGAACTATGGCTACACCTTC. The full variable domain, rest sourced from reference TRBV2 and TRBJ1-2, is EPEVTQTPSHQVTQMGQEVILRCVPISNHLYFYWYRQILGQKVEFLVSFYNNEISEKSEIFDDQFSVERPDGSNFTLKIRSTKLEDSAMYFCASRAGRMNYGYTFGSGTRLTVV.

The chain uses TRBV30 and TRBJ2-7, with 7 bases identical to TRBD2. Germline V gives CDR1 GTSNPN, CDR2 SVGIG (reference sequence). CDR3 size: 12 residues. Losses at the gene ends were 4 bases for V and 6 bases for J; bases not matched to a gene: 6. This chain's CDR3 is CAWTWGGVEQYF. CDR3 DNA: TGTGCCTGGACCTGGGGGGGAGTCGAGCAGTACTTC.

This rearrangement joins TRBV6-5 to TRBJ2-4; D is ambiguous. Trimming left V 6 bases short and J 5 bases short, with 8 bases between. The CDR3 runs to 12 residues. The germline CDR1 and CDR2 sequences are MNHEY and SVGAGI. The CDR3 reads CASRDSQNIQYF. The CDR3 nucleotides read TGTGCCAGCAGGGATAGCCAAAACATTCAGTACTTC.

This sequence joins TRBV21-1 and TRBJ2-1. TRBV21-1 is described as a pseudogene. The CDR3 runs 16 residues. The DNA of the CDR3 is TGTGCCAGCAGCTTCAAAGTACGGGCAGCTTACAATGAGCAGTTCTTC. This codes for CASSFKVRAAYNEQFF.

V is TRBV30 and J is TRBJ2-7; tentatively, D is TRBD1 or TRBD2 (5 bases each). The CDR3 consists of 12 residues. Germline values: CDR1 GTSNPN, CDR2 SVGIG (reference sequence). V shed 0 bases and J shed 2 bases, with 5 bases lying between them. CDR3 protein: CAWSVGPYEQYF. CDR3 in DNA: TGTGCCTGGAGTGTGGGACCCTACGAGCAGTACTTC.

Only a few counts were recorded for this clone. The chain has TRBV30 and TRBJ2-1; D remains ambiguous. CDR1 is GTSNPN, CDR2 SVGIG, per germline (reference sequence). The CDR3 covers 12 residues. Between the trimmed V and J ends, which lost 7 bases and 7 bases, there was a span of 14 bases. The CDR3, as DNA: TGTGCCTCAAGTAGTAGCCGGAATGAGCAGTTCTTC. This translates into CASSSSRNEQFF.

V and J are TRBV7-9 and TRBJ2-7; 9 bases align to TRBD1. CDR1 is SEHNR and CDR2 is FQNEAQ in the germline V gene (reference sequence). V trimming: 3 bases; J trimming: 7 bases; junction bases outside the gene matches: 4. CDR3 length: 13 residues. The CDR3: CASSFRTGEEQYF. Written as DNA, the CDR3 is TGTGCCAGCAGCTTCCGGACAGGGGAAGAGCAGTACTTC.

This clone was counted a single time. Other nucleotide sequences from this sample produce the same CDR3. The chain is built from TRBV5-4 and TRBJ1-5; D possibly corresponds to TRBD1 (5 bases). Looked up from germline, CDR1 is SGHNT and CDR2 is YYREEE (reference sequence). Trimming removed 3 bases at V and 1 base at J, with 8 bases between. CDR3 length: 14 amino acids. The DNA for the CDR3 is TGTGCCAGCAGCTCCCGGGACAGCAATCAGCCCCAGCATTTT. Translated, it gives CASSSRDSNQPQHF.

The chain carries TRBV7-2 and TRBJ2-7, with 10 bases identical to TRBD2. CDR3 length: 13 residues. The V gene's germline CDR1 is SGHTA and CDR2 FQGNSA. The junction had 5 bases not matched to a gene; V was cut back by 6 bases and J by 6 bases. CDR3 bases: TGTGCCAGCAGGAGCGGGAGGGTCGGCGAGCAGTACTTC. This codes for CASRSGRVGEQYF.

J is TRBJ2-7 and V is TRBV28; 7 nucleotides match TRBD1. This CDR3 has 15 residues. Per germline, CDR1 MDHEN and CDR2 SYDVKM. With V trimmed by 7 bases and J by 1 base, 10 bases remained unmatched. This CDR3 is CASMASDRASYEQYF. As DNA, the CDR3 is TGTGCCAGCATGGCCAGCGACAGGGCTTCCTACGAGCAGTACTTC.

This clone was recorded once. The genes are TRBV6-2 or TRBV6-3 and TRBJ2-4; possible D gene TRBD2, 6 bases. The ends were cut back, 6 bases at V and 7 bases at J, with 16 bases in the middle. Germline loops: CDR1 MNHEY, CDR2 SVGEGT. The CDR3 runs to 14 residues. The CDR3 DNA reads TGTGCCAGCAGCCCGACTAGAATTTACAACATTCAGTACTTC. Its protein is CASSPTRIYNIQYF.

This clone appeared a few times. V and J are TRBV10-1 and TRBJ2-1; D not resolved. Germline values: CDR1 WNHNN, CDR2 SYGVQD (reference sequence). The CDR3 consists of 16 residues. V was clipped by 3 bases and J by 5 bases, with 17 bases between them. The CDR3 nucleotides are TGCGCCAGCAGTGATCCGGGTCCCTCGGCTAACAATGAGCAGTTCTTC. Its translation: CASSDPGPSANNEQFF.

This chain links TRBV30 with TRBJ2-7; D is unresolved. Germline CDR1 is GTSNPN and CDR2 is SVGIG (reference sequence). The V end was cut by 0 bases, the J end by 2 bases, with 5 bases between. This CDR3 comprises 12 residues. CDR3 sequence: CAWSVPTYEQYF. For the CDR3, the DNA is TGTGCCTGGAGTGTCCCGACCTACGAGCAGTACTTC.

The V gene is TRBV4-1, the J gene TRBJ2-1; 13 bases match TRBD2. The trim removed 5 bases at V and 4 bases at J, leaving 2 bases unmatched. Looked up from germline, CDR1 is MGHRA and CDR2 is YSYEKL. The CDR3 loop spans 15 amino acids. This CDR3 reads CASSGTSGAYNEQFF. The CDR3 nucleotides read TGCGCCAGCAGCGGGACTAGCGGGGCATACAATGAGCAGTTCTTC.

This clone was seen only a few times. CDR3 nucleotide sequence: TGTGCCAGCAGCGTTAGCGGGAGGTCCAATGAGCAGTTCTTC. This codes for CASSVSGRSNEQFF. The chain employs TRBV9 and TRBJ2-1; 10 nucleotides agree with TRBD2. CDR1 and CDR2 from the germline V gene are SGDLS and YYNGEE. The CDR3 has 14 amino acids. The trim removed 2 bases at V and 6 bases at J, leaving 2 bases unmatched.

The CDR3 reads CASSSGQGAGNTIYF. CDR3 coding DNA: TGTGCCAGCTCATCCGGACAGGGGGCTGGAAACACCATATATTTT. The rearrangement links TRBV18 to TRBJ1-3; TRBD1 matches 10 bases. Germline CDR1 reads KGHSH; CDR2 reads LQKENI. The CDR3 covers 15 residues. V was clipped by 5 bases and J by 2 bases; unmatched bases: 3. Looking up the rest from reference TRBV18 and TRBJ1-3 gives the full variable domain: NAGVMQNPRHLVRRRGQEARLRCSPMKGHSHVYWYRQLPEEGLKFMVYLQKENIIDESGMPKERFSAEFPKEGPSILRIQQVVRGDSAAYFCASSSGQGAGNTIYFGEGSWLTVV.

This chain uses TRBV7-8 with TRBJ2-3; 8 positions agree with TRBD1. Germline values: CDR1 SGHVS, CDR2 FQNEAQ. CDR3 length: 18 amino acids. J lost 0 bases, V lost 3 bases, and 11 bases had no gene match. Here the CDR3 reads CASSFRDRWDSSTDTQYF. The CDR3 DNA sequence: TGTGCCAGCAGCTTCCGGGACAGGTGGGACTCTAGCACAGATACGCAGTATTTT.

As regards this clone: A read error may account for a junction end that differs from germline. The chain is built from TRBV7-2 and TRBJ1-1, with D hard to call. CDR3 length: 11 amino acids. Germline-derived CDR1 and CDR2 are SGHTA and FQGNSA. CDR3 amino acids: CASGFHTEAFF. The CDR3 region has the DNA TGTGCCAGCGGCTTTCACACTGAAGCTTTCTTT.

The chain's CDR3 is CASSLTGATNEKLFF. The CDR3 DNA is TGTGCCAGCAGCTTAACGGGGGCAACTAATGAAAAACTGTTTTTT. The rearrangement links TRBV7-9 to TRBJ1-4; D might be TRBD1 (5 bases). The germline V gene encodes CDR1 SEHNR and CDR2 FQNEAQ (reference sequence). V shed 2 bases and J shed 0 bases, with 7 bases lying between them. This CDR3 is built from 15 residues.

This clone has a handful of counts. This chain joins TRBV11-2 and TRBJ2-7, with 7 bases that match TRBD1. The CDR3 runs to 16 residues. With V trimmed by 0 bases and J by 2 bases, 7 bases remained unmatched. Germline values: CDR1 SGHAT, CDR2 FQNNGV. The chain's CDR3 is CASSLEVGTVPYEQYF. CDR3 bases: TGTGCCAGCAGCTTAGAGGTCGGGACAGTCCCCTACGAGCAGTACTTC.

This chain's CDR3 is CASRKTQNYGYTF. In nucleotides, the CDR3 is TGTGCCAGCAGGAAGACACAGAACTATGGCTACACCTTC. V and J are TRBV27 and TRBJ1-2; D uncertain. The CDR3 is made up of 13 amino acids. V was pared by 6 bases and J by 2 bases, with 10 bases between. CDR1 is MNHEY, CDR2 SMNVEV, per germline (reference sequence).

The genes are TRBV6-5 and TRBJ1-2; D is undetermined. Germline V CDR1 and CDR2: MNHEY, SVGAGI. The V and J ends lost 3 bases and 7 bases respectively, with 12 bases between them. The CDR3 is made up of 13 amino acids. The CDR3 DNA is TGTGCCAGCAGTTATGAGGGTAACCTTGGCTACACCTTC. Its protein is CASSYEGNLGYTF.

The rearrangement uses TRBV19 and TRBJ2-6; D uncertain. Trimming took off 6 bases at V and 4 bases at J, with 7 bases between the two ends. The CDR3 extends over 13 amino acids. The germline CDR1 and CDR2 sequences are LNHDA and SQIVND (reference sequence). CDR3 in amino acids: CASRAPGANVLTF. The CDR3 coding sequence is TGTGCCAGTAGGGCTCCAGGGGCCAACGTCCTGACTTTC.